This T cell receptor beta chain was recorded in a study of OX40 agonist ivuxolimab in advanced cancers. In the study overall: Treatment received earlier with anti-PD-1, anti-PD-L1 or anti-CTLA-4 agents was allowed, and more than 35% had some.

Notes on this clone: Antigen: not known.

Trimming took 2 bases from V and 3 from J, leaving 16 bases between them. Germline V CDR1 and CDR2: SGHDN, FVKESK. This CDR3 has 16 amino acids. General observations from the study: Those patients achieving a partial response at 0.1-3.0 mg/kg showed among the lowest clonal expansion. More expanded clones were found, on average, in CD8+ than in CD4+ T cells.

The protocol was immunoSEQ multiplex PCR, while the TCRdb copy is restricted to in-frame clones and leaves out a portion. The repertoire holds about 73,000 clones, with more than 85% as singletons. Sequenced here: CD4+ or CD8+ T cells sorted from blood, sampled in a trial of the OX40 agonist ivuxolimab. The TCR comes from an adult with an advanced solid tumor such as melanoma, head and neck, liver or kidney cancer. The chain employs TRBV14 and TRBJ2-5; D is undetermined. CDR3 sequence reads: CASSQYFGRIKETQYF. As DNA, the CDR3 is TGTGCCAGCAGCCAATATTTCGGACGGATAAAAGAGACCCAGTACTTC.